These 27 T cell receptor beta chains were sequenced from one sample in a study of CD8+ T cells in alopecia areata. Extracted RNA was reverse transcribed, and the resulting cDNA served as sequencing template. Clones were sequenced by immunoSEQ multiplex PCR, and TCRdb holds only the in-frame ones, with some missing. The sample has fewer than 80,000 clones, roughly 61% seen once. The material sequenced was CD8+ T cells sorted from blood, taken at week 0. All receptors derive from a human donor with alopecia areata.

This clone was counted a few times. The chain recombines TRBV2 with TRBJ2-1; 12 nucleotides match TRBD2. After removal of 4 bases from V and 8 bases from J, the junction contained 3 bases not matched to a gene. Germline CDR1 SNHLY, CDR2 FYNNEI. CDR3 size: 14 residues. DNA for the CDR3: TGTGCCAGCAGTGGGACTAGCGGGATACATGAGCAGTTCTTC. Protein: CASSGTSGIHEQFF.

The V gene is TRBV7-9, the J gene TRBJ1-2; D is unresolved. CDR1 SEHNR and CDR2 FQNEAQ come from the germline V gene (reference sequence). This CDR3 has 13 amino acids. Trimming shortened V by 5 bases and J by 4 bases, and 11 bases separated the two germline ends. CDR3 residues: CASSRLERYGYTF. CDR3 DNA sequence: TGTGCCAGCAGCCGACTGGAACGCTATGGCTACACCTTC.

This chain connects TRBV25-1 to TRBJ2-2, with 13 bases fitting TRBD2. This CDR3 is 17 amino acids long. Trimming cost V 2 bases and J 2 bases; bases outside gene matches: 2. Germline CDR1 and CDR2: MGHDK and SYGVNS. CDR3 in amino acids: CASSERLAGGNTGELFF. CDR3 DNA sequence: TGTGCCAGCAGTGAACGACTAGCGGGAGGTAACACCGGGGAGCTGTTTTTT.

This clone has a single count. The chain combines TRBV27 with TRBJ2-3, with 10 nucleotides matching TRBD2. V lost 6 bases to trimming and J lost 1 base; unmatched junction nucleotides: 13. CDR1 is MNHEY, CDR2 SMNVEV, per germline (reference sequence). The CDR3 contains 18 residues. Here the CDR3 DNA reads TGTGCCAGCAGGACGGGACTAGCGACCTCCCGACGCACAGATACGCAGTATTTT. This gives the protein CASRTGLATSRRTDTQYF.

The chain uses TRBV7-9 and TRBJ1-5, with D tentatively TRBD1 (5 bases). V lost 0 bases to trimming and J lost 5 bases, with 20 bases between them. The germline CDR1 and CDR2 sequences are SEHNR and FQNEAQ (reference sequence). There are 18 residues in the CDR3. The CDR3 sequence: CASSLASLTGDRDQPQHF. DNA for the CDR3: TGTGCCAGCAGCTTAGCCTCCCTCACGGGGGATCGCGATCAGCCCCAGCATTTT.

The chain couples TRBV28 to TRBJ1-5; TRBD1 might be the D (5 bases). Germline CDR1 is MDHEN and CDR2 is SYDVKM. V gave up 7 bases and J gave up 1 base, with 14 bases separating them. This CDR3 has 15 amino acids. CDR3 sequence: CASMNPHRSNQPQHF. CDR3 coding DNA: TGTGCCAGCATGAATCCCCACAGGAGCAATCAGCCCCAGCATTTT.

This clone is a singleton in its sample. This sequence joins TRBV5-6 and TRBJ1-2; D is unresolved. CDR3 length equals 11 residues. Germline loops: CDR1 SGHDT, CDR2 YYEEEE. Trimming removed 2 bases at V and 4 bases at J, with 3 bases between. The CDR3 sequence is CASSFSYGYTF. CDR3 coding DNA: TGTGCCAGCAGCTTCAGCTATGGCTACACCTTC.

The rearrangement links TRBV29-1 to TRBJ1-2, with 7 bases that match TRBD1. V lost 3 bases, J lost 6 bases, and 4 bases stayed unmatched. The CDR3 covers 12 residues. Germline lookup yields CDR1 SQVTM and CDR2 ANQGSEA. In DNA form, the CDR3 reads TGCAGCGTTGAGGGAGGGGGCGATGGCTACACCTTC. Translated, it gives CSVEGGGDGYTF. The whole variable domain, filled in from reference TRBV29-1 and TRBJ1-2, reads SAVISQKPSRDICQRGTSLTIQCQVDSQVTMMFWYRQQPGQSLTLIATANQGSEATYESGFVIDKFPISRPNLTFSTLTVSNMSPEDSSIYLCSVEGGGDGYTFGSGTRLTVV.

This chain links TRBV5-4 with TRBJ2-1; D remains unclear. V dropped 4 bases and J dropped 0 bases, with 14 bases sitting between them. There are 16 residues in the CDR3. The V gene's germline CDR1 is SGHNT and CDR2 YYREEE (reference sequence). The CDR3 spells CASSPPEQSSYNEQFF. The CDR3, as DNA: TGTGCCAGCAGCCCGCCCGAACAGAGCTCCTACAATGAGCAGTTCTTC.

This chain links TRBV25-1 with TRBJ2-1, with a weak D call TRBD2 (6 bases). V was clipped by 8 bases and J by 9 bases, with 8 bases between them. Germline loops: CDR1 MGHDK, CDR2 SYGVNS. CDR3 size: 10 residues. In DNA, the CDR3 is TGTGCCAGCTCCGGGGGTGAGCAGTTCTTC. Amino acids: CASSGGEQFF.

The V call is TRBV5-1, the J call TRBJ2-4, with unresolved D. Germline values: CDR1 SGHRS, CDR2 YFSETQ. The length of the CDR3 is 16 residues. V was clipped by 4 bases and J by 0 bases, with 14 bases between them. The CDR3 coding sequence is TGCGCCAGCAGCCCCCTGGCCAACCCAGCCAAAAACATTCAGTACTTC. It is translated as CASSPLANPAKNIQYF.

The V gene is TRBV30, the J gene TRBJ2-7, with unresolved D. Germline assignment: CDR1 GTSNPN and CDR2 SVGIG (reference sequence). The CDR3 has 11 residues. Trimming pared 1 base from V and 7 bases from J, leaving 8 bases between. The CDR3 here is CAWSESGEQYF. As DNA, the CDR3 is TGTGCCTGGAGTGAGTCCGGGGAGCAGTACTTC.

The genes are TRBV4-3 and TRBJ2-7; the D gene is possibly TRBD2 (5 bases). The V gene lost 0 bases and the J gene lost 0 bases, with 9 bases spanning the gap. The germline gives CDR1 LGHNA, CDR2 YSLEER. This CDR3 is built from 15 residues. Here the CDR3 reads CASSQDTRGSYEQYF. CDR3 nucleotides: TGCGCCAGCAGCCAAGACACCCGGGGCTCCTACGAGCAGTACTTC.

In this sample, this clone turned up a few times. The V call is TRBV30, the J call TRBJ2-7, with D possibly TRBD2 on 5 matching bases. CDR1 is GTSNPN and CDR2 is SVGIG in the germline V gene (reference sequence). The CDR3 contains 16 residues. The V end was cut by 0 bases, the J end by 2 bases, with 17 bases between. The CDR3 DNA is TGTGCCTGGAGTGTACAATCCGGACTCATGGCCTACGAGCAGTACTTC. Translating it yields CAWSVQSGLMAYEQYF.

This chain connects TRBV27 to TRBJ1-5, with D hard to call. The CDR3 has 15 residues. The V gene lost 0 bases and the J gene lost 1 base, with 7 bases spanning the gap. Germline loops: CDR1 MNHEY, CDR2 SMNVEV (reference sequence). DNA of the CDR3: TGTGCCAGCAGTTTATCGGGGAGAAGCAATCAGCCCCAGCATTTT. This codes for CASSLSGRSNQPQHF.

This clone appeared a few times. The CDR3 reads CASRPAANEKLFF. CDR3 sequence (DNA): TGTGCCAGCAGGCCAGCCGCGAATGAAAAACTGTTTTTT. This rearrangement joins TRBV7-9 to TRBJ1-4; D uncertain. Germline CDR1 and CDR2: SEHNR and FQNEAQ (reference sequence). V gave up 6 bases and J gave up 5 bases, with 10 bases separating them. The CDR3 is 13 amino acids.

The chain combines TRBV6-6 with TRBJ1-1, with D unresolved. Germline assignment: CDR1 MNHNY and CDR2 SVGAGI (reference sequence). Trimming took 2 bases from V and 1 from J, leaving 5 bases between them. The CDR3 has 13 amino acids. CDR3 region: CASSYQQNTEAFF. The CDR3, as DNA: TGTGCCAGCAGTTACCAGCAGAACACTGAAGCTTTCTTT.

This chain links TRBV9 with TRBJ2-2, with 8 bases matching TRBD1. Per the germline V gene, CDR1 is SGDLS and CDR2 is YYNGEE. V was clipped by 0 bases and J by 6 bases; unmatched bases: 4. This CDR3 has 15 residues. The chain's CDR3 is CASSVGTGQSGELFF. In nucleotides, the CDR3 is TGTGCCAGCAGCGTAGGGACAGGGCAATCCGGGGAGCTGTTTTTT. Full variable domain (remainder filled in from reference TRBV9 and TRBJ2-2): DSGVTQTPKHLITATGQRVTLRCSPRSGDLSVYWYQQSLDQGLQFLIQYYNGEERAKGNILERFSAQQFPDLHSELNLSSLELGDSALYFCASSVGTGQSGELFFGEGSRLTVL.

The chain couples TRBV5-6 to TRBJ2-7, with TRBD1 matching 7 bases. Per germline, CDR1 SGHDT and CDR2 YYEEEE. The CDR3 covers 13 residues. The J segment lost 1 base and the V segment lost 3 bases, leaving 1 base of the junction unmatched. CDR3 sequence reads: CASSSGQSYEQYF. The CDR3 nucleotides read TGTGCCAGCAGCTCGGGACAGTCCTACGAGCAGTACTTC.

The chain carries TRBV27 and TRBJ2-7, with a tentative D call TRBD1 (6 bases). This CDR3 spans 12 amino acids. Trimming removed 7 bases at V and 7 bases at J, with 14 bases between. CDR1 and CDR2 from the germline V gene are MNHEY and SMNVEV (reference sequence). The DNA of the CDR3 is TGTGCCAGCATAGGGGGACCTGAAGAGCAGTACTTC. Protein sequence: CASIGGPEEQYF.

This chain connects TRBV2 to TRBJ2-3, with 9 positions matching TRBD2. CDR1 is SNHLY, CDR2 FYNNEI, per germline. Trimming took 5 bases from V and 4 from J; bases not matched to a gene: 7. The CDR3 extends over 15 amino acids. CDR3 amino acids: CASSRLAAIPDTQYF. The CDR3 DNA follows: TGTGCCAGCAGTAGACTAGCGGCTATCCCAGATACGCAGTATTTT.

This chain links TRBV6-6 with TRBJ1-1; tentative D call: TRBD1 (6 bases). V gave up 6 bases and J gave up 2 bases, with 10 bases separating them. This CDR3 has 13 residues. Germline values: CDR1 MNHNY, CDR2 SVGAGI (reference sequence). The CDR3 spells CASSPGVNTEAFF. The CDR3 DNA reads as TGTGCCAGCAGCCCAGGGGTTAACACTGAAGCTTTCTTT.

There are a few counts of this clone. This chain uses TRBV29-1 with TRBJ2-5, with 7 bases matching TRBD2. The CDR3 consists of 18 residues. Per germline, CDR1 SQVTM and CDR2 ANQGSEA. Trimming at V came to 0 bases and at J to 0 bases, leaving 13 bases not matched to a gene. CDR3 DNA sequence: TGCAGCGTTGAAGATAGGTTTGTCACTAGCGCCAACCAAGAGACCCAGTACTTC. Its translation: CSVEDRFVTSANQETQYF.

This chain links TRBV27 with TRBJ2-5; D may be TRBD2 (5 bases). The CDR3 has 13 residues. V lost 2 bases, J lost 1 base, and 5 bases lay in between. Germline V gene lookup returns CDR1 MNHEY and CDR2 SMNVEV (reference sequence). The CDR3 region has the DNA TGTGCCAGCAGTTTAGGGAGCCAAGAGACCCAGTACTTC. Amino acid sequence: CASSLGSQETQYF.

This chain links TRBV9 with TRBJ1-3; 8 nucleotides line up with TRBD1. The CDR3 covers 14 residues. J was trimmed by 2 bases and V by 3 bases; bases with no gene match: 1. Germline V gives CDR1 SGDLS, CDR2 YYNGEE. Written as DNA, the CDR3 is TGTGCCAGCAGCGACAGGGGGACTGGAAACACCATATATTTT. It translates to CASSDRGTGNTIYF.

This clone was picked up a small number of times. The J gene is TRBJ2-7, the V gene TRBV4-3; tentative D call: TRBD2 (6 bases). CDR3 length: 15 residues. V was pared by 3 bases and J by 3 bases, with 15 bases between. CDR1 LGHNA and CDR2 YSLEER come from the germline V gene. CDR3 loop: CASSQGTGTLYEQYF. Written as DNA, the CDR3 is TGCGCCAGCAGCCAGGGTACCGGGACTCTCTACGAGCAGTACTTC.

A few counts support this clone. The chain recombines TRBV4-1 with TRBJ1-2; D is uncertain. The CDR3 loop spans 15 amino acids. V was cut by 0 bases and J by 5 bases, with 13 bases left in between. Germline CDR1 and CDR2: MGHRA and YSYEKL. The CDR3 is CASSQDEGRGYGYTF. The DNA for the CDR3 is TGCGCCAGCAGCCAAGACGAAGGGAGAGGGTATGGCTACACCTTC.